The 9 T cell receptor beta chains presented below share a single source sample, sequenced in a study of T cell responses to AZD1222 COVID-19 vaccine. Here immunoSEQ multiplex PCR was the method, and the copy in TCRdb shows in-frame clones only, minus some. This sample has tens of thousands of clones, with approximately 91% found just once. The sample here was peripheral blood, taken on day 0 of AZD1222 vaccination. These receptors were taken from an adult in good health.

This clone appeared a few times. The V gene is TRBV6-2 or TRBV6-3, the J gene TRBJ2-5, with D unclear. Germline CDR1 reads MNHEY; CDR2 reads SVGEGT. The germline V and J ends were trimmed by 4 bases and 2 bases, with 14 bases remaining between them. This CDR3 is 15 amino acids long. DNA for the CDR3: TGTGCCAGCAGTTCGACGCTGGCGGTACAAGAGACCCAGTACTTC. Translating gives CASSSTLAVQETQYF.

The chain employs TRBV19 and TRBJ2-7; D tentatively reads TRBD1 or TRBD2 (5 bases each). V lost 10 bases and J 0 bases, leaving 13 bases between the germline ends. Germline CDR1 is LNHDA and CDR2 is SQIVND (reference sequence). CDR3 length: 13 residues. This chain's CDR3 is CATGGDLSYEQYF. As DNA, the CDR3 is TGTGCCACCGGTGGGGACCTCTCCTACGAGCAGTACTTC. Variable domain in full (rest from reference TRBV19 and TRBJ2-7): DGGITQSPKYLFRKEGQNVTLSCEQNLNHDAMYWYRQDPGQGLRLIYYSQIVNDFQKGDIAEGYSVSREKKESFPLTVTSAQKNPTAFYLCATGGDLSYEQYFGPGTRLTVT.

Worth noting for this clone: Other DNA sequences from this sample encode an identical CDR3 as well. The gene calls are TRBV18 and TRBJ2-7, with TRBD1 matching 8 bases. Looked up from germline, CDR1 is KGHSH and CDR2 is LQKENI. This CDR3 comprises 13 residues. The J segment lost 4 bases and the V segment lost 2 bases, leaving 1 base of the junction unmatched. CDR3 sequence reads: CASSPRQGYEQYF. CDR3 bases: TGTGCCAGCTCACCAAGACAGGGGTACGAGCAGTACTTC.

V is TRBV9 and J is TRBJ2-5; D might be TRBD1 (5 bases). Trimming shortened V by 0 bases and J by 4 bases, and 13 bases separated the two germline ends. The CDR3 runs to 15 residues. CDR1 and CDR2 (germline): SGDLS, YYNGEE. The CDR3 reads CASSVEDNLLETQYF. The CDR3 bases are TGTGCCAGCAGCGTAGAGGACAATCTCTTAGAGACCCAGTACTTC.

V usage is TRBV4-1 and J usage is TRBJ1-5; D gene unclear. Trimming took 4 bases from V and 1 from J, leaving 17 bases between them. This CDR3 is 17 amino acids long. CDR1 and CDR2 (germline): MGHRA, YSYEKL. This chain's CDR3 is CASSLTPHGNSNQPQHF. The DNA of the CDR3 is TGCGCCAGCAGCCTTACCCCCCACGGAAACAGCAATCAGCCCCAGCATTTT.

The J gene is TRBJ2-7, the V gene TRBV27; 8 bases match TRBD1. The junction had 7 bases not matched to a gene; V was cut back by 5 bases and J by 7 bases. From germline, CDR1 is MNHEY and CDR2 SMNVEV (reference sequence). The CDR3 contains 13 residues. The CDR3 sequence: CASSPPRGHEQYF. The CDR3 bases are TGTGCCAGCAGTCCCCCCAGGGGGCATGAGCAGTACTTC.

J is TRBJ2-1 and V is TRBV2; the D gene is possibly TRBD2 (6 bases). V dropped 0 bases and J dropped 6 bases, with 6 bases sitting between them. The CDR3 consists of 13 residues. CDR1 and CDR2 (germline): SNHLY, FYNNEI. DNA of the CDR3: TGTGCCAGCAGTGAAGCGCGGGGCAATGAGCAGTTCTTC. As protein: CASSEARGNEQFF.

The chain couples TRBV4-2 to TRBJ2-6, with 9 bases aligning to TRBD1. Germline assignment: CDR1 LGHNA and CDR2 YNFKEQ. Trimming removed 4 bases from V and 1 base from J; junction bases left unmatched: 8. The CDR3 runs 18 residues. CDR3 sequence: CASSLGGTGFSGANVLTF. The CDR3 DNA sequence: TGTGCCAGCAGCCTTGGCGGGACAGGGTTTTCTGGGGCCAACGTCCTGACTTTC.

A remark on this clone: The same CDR3 can be traced to other DNA sequences in this sample. This CDR3 reads CASGQGRTDTQYF. CDR3 nucleotides: TGTGCCAGCGGACAGGGACGCACAGATACGCAGTATTTT. This chain uses TRBV12-3 or TRBV12-4 with TRBJ2-3; 8 positions agree with TRBD1. This CDR3 comprises 13 residues. After removal of 8 bases from V and 1 base from J, the junction contained 2 bases not matched to a gene.